The clone carrying this T cell receptor beta chain was observed a few times. Sequenced by immunoSEQ multiplex PCR; TCRdb stores in-frame clones only, minus some. The repertoire holds approximately 220,000 clones, with roughly 81% as singletons. The data originate from a study of blood T cell repertoires in COVID-19. The V gene's germline CDR1 is SGHRS and CDR2 YFSETQ. V lost 0 bases to trimming and J lost 0 bases; unmatched junction nucleotides: 6. This CDR3 spans 17 amino acids. The sample consisted of peripheral blood. This chain joins TRBV5-1 and TRBJ2-3; TRBD1 aligns across 8 bases. This TCR was sampled from a man between 45 and 60 years old who had recovered from COVID-19. The DNA of the CDR3 is TGCGCCAGCAGCTTGGCGCCGACAGGGGCCAGCACAGATACGCAGTATTTT. Translated: CASSLAPTGASTDTQYF. The full variable domain, completed using reference TRBV5-1 and TRBJ2-3, is KAGVTQTPRYLIKTRGQQVTLSCSPISGHRSVSWYQQTPGQGLQFLFEYFSETQRNKGNFPGRFSGRQFSNSRSEMNVSTLELGDSALYLCASSLAPTGASTDTQYFGPGTRLTVL.